The 27 T cell receptor beta chains given below trace back to one sample, sequenced in a study of CD8+CD57+ T cells in acquired aplastic anemia. Sequencing involved patients with CD8+CD57+ cell expansion previously shown by flow cytometry. TCR beta VDJ and CDR3 were profiled, and genomic DNA was the template. TCRdb reanalysed the reads using MiXCR and keeps one entry per CDR3 protein. Seen here are 150,000 to 200,000 distinct CDR3 sequences, roughly 43% observed once, and the top ten hold around 2.9%. The sequenced sample was sorted CD4+, CD8+, or CD8+CD57+ T cells (not recorded which) from PBMCs. The receptors shown here come from a human donor with aplastic anemia.

The chain combines TRBV20-1 with TRBJ2-1; D is possibly TRBD2 (6 bases). This CDR3 is built from 17 residues. Germline assignment: CDR1 DFQATT and CDR2 SNEGSKA (reference sequence). Trimming shortened V by 6 bases and J by 5 bases, and 26 bases separated the two germline ends. CDR3 nucleotides: TGCAGTGCCGAGAGCCTGCGGGGCGCGACCACCAACAATGAGCAGTTCTTC. It is translated as CSAESLRGATTNNEQFF.

V and J are TRBV19 and TRBJ1-1, with D possibly TRBD1 on 5 matching bases. The CDR3 runs to 15 residues. Germline-derived CDR1 and CDR2 are LNHDA and SQIVND (reference sequence). V dropped 9 bases and J dropped 0 bases, with 17 bases sitting between them. For the CDR3, the DNA is TGTGCCAGCATTTCCGGGGGGAGACTGAACACTGAAGCTTTCTTT. Translating gives CASISGGRLNTEAFF.

This clonotype was counted ten times or more. The chain uses TRBV7-2 and TRBJ2-1; 7 bases match TRBD1. Trimming took 1 base from V and 8 from J; bases not matched to a gene: 8. In germline, CDR1 is SGHTA, CDR2 FQGNSA. The CDR3 consists of 15 residues. As DNA, the CDR3 is TGTGCCAGCAGCTTAGGGACAGGCCCTAGGGATGAGCAGTTCTTC. It is translated as CASSLGTGPRDEQFF.

Notes on this clonotype: This clone may be a read error of a much larger clone one base away. The chain has TRBV7-9 and TRBJ1-6; tentative D call: TRBD1 (5 bases). V was cut by 2 bases and J by 6 bases, with 8 bases left in between. There are 14 residues in the CDR3. CDR1 SEHNR and CDR2 FQNEAQ come from the germline V gene (reference sequence). This chain's CDR3 is CASSLSGLNSPLHF. Here the CDR3 DNA reads TGTGCCAGCAGCTTATCAGGGCTTAATTCACCCCTCCACTTT.

J is TRBJ2-5 and V is TRBV19; D perhaps matches TRBD2 (6 bases). The germline V gene encodes CDR1 LNHDA and CDR2 SQIVND (reference sequence). V lost 2 bases, J lost 2 bases, and 15 bases lay in between. The length of the CDR3 is 16 residues. In DNA, the CDR3 is TGTGCCAGTAGTATACGTGCCGGGGGTCGTCAAGAGACCCAGTACTTC. As protein: CASSIRAGGRQETQYF.

This clonotype was recorded once. V gene TRBV27 combines with J gene TRBJ2-7; a weak D match, TRBD2 (7 bases). The CDR3 has 17 amino acids. V was trimmed by 1 base and J by 3 bases, leaving 19 bases between them. Germline loops: CDR1 MNHEY, CDR2 SMNVEV (reference sequence). CDR3 sequence (DNA): TGTGCCAGCAGTTTATGGGTGGGGCAGGGAGGGGGCTACGAGCAGTACTTC. This encodes CASSLWVGQGGGYEQYF.

There are many counts of this clonotype. The chain links TRBV29-1 to TRBJ1-1; D is ambiguous. CDR3 size: 11 residues. Germline-derived CDR1 and CDR2 are SQVTM and ANQGSEA. V dropped 8 bases and J dropped 1 base, with 8 bases sitting between them. The CDR3 reads CSSFGNTEAFF. The CDR3 nucleotides are TGCAGCTCCTTTGGGAACACTGAAGCTTTCTTT.

Comments on this clonotype: A much larger clone lies one base from this, so it may be a read error. The V call is TRBV6-2 or TRBV6-3, the J call TRBJ2-3, with D unclear. CDR1 and CDR2 from the germline V gene are MNHEY and SVGEGT. This CDR3 has 13 amino acids. The CDR3 coding sequence is TGTGCCAGCAGTCGACAAAACACAGATGCGCAGTATTTT. Translation: CASSRQNTDAQYF.

A note on this clonotype: This may arise from a read error, as a much more abundant clone is one base away. The chain combines TRBV20-1 with TRBJ2-1; 9 bases are shared with TRBD2. The length of the CDR3 is 17 residues. Unmatched junction bases numbered 9, after V lost 1 base and J lost 2 bases. Germline V gene sequence: CDR1 DFQATT, CDR2 SNEGSKA (reference sequence). As DNA, the CDR3 is TGCAGTGCTAGAGGTCCCACTAGCGGGCCCACCTACAATGAGCAGTTCTTC. The encoded protein is CSARGPTSGPTYNEQFF.

In its sample, this clonotype was seen a few times. This chain links TRBV20-1 with TRBJ1-5; D is unclear. CDR1 and CDR2 (germline): DFQATT, SNEGSKA (reference sequence). The CDR3 loop spans 15 amino acids. V lost 1 base and J 0 bases, leaving 10 bases between the germline ends. For the CDR3, the DNA is TGCAGTGCTAGAGGAAGCAGTTATAGCAATCAGCCCCAGCATTTT. Protein: CSARGSSYSNQPQHF.

This CDR3 reads CASSGDSIRGAEQFF. CDR3 coding DNA: TGTGCCAGCAGTGGGGACTCCATAAGGGGCGCTGAGCAGTTCTTC. The rearrangement links TRBV6-1 to TRBJ2-1, with TRBD2 as a possible D gene (6 bases). The CDR3 consists of 15 residues. The V end lost 4 bases, the J end lost 9 bases, and 19 bases lay between the germline ends. Looked up from germline, CDR1 is MNHNS and CDR2 is SASEGT.

This clonotype was recorded many times. The chain uses TRBV12-3 or TRBV12-4 and TRBJ1-1; D is unresolved. Trimming cost V 5 bases and J 6 bases, with 10 bases left between them. CDR3 length equals 12 residues. CDR3 sequence (DNA): TGTGCCAGCAGTACGCGCGCGGCTGAAGCTTTCTTT. Protein: CASSTRAAEAFF.

J is TRBJ2-2 and V is TRBV24-1; 9 bases are a match to TRBD1. This CDR3 has 16 residues. V trimming: 3 bases; J trimming: 7 bases; junction bases outside the gene matches: 8. Per the germline V gene, CDR1 is KGHDR and CDR2 is SFDVKD. The CDR3 region has the DNA TGTGCCACCAGTGATCCACTCCGGGACAGGGTCGGGGAGCTGTTTTTT. Its translation: CATSDPLRDRVGELFF.

The gene calls are TRBV20-1 and TRBJ2-7; possibly TRBD1 or TRBD2 for D (6 bases each). The germline V gene encodes CDR1 DFQATT and CDR2 SNEGSKA (reference sequence). V gave up 0 bases and J gave up 0 bases, with 15 bases separating them. This CDR3 is built from 16 residues. The CDR3 protein is CSARDTGGGSSYEQYF. As DNA, the CDR3 is TGCAGTGCTAGAGATACCGGGGGCGGAAGCTCCTACGAGCAGTACTTC.

This clonotype came up a few times. The gene calls are TRBV3-1 and TRBJ2-3, with 9 bases aligning to TRBD1. V lost 4 bases, J lost 0 bases, and 11 bases stayed unmatched. The germline gives CDR1 LGHDT, CDR2 YNNKEL (reference sequence). This CDR3 is 18 amino acids long. In DNA, the CDR3 is TGTGCCAGCAGCCCCTCCCGCTGGGACAGGGAGAGCACAGATACGCAGTATTTT. This codes for CASSPSRWDRESTDTQYF.

This clonotype was seen at least ten times. V usage is TRBV6-4 and J usage is TRBJ1-5; possibly TRBD1 for D (5 bases). The germline V gene encodes CDR1 MRHNA and CDR2 SNTAGT. The germline V and J ends were trimmed by 3 bases and 6 bases, with 9 bases remaining between them. The CDR3 length is 13 residues. CDR3 loop: CASSEGETQPQHF. The CDR3 coding sequence is TGTGCCAGCAGTGAGGGGGAGACTCAGCCCCAGCATTTT.

V and J are TRBV2 and TRBJ1-2; tentative D call: TRBD1 (6 bases). The V gene's germline CDR1 is SNHLY and CDR2 FYNNEI. This CDR3 comprises 13 residues. Trimming stripped 5 bases from V and 8 bases from J, with 15 bases between. The CDR3 DNA is TGTGCCAGCAGTCCACAGGGCCTGGGGGGCTACACCTTC. Its protein is CASSPQGLGGYTF. The variable domain in full, with the rest retrieved from reference TRBV2 and TRBJ1-2, is EPEVTQTPSHQVTQMGQEVILRCVPISNHLYFYWYRQILGQKVEFLVSFYNNEISEKSEIFDDQFSVERPDGSNFTLKIRSTKLEDSAMYFCASSPQGLGGYTFGSGTRLTVV.

The rearrangement uses TRBV7-6 and TRBJ1-6; possible D gene TRBD1, 5 bases. The CDR3 sequence is 14 residues long. The ends were cut back, 4 bases at V and 9 bases at J, with 13 bases in the middle. Per germline, CDR1 SGHVS and CDR2 FNYEAQ. The CDR3 spells CASSSRQNSSPLHF. In DNA form, the CDR3 reads TGTGCCAGCAGCTCTAGACAGAATAGTTCACCCCTCCACTTT.

At least ten counts were recorded for this clonotype. The chain recombines TRBV19 with TRBJ2-1; D is possibly TRBD2 (6 bases). Germline assignment: CDR1 LNHDA and CDR2 SQIVND (reference sequence). The length of the CDR3 is 12 residues. V was cut by 7 bases and J by 6 bases, with 10 bases left in between. The CDR3 region has the DNA TGTGCCAGTACGGGAGAGACCAATGAGCAGTTCTTC. Its translation: CASTGETNEQFF.

The gene calls are TRBV20-1 and TRBJ2-5; 9 nucleotides agree with TRBD1. The CDR3 contains 14 residues. V was clipped by 8 bases and J by 3 bases; unmatched bases: 10. Germline CDR1 and CDR2: DFQATT and SNEGSKA (reference sequence). The CDR3 here is CSTIPGQGKETQYF. The CDR3 nucleotides read TGCAGTACTATCCCGGGACAGGGAAAAGAGACCCAGTACTTC.

The rearrangement joins TRBV29-1 to TRBJ1-2; maybe TRBD1 (5 bases). Per germline, CDR1 SQVTM and CDR2 ANQGSEA. Trimming pared 2 bases from V and 2 bases from J, leaving 15 bases between. CDR3 size: 15 residues. The CDR3 nucleotides are TGCAGCGTTGAATTCATGACAGAGCTAAACTATGGCTACACCTTC. Translating gives CSVEFMTELNYGYTF.

This clonotype appeared once. V usage is TRBV20-1 and J usage is TRBJ1-5, with a possible D match to TRBD1 (5 bases). CDR3 length equals 16 residues. V lost 5 bases and J 0 bases, leaving 17 bases between the germline ends. CDR1 is DFQATT and CDR2 is SNEGSKA in the germline V gene (reference sequence). This CDR3 reads CSAPRAGGYSNQPQHF. The CDR3 nucleotides read TGCAGTGCTCCGAGGGCTGGGGGATATAGCAATCAGCCCCAGCATTTT.

The chain has TRBV27 and TRBJ2-7; D is ambiguous. Germline lookup yields CDR1 MNHEY and CDR2 SMNVEV (reference sequence). V lost 6 bases, J lost 4 bases, and 13 bases lay in between. The CDR3 spans 13 residues. In nucleotides, the CDR3 is TGTGCCAGCAGCCCTAGAGGTTTTTACGAGCAGTACTTC. It encodes CASSPRGFYEQYF.

This clonotype was recorded many times. V is TRBV5-1 and J is TRBJ2-2; 10 nucleotides match TRBD2. CDR1 is SGHRS, CDR2 YFSETQ, per germline. Losses at the gene ends were 0 bases for V and 6 bases for J; bases not matched to a gene: 5. CDR3 length: 16 amino acids. Here the CDR3 DNA reads TGCGCCAGCAGCTTGGCGGCTAGCGGGAGTTCCGGGGAGCTGTTTTTT. Translating it yields CASSLAASGSSGELFF.

This clonotype was seen repeatedly, ten times or more. The rearrangement joins TRBV6-1 to TRBJ1-2, with TRBD1 matching over 10 bases. The length of the CDR3 is 12 residues. Unmatched junction bases numbered 1, after V lost 5 bases and J lost 7 bases. CDR1 MNHNS and CDR2 SASEGT come from the germline V gene. The DNA of the CDR3 is TGTGCCAGCAGTCGACAGGGGGCTGGCTACACCTTC. Protein: CASSRQGAGYTF.

This clonotype was observed a few times. This rearrangement joins TRBV7-8 to TRBJ2-5; D not resolved. The V gene lost 1 base and the J gene lost 5 bases, with 8 bases spanning the gap. Germline V gives CDR1 SGHVS, CDR2 FQNEAQ. The CDR3 sequence is 13 residues long. The CDR3 loop reads CASSLVFVETQYF. The DNA of the CDR3 is TGTGCCAGCAGCTTAGTTTTCGTGGAGACCCAGTACTTC.

To note about this clonotype: In this CDR3 the conserved last residue, phenylalanine or tryptophan, is missing, so a read error is likely. The CDR3 is CASSDSGGVDTEAFL. DNA of the CDR3: TGTGCCAGCAGTGATTCAGGGGGCGTCGATACTGAAGCTTTCTTA. This chain links TRBV2 with TRBJ1-1; 8 nucleotides agree with TRBD1. This CDR3 is 15 amino acids long. V lost 3 bases, J lost 5 bases, and 8 bases stayed unmatched. CDR1 is SNHLY and CDR2 is FYNNEI in the germline V gene.